A selection of T cell receptor beta chains follows, all from one sample in a study of T-cell memory formation after mild COVID-19. MiXCR, run by TCRdb on the 5' RACE reads, gives a single entry per CDR3 protein. The sample gives tens of thousands of distinct CDR3 sequences, approximately 9.1% of which show up once; 10% to 15% is in the top ten. The sequenced sample consisted of PBMCs or a T cell subset sorted from them (not recorded which). These receptors came from an adult woman who had mild COVID-19 (a few samples of this study predate the infection). Cell type and time point are not known. CDR3s include the opening cysteine and the closing phenylalanine or tryptophan. Each record gives: J gene, V gene, clone size, D gene, CDR3 protein, CDR3 DNA. A D gene is named only where the DNA matches it firmly. Rows may omit the clone size; those that give it use once, few, many or a size class.

>TRBJ2-3|TRBV29-1|many|TRBD2
CSVGAGTLTDTQYF
TGCAGCGTTGGAGCGGGGACCCTCACAGATACGCAGTATTTT
>TRBJ2-1|TRBV6-6|few|-
CASSYLGDEQFF
TGTGCCAGCAGTTATTTGGGGGATGAGCAGTTCTTC
>TRBJ2-1|TRBV12-3/TRBV12-4|many|-
CASGGDRLYNEQFF
TGTGCCAGCGGGGGGGACAGGCTCTACAATGAGCAGTTCTTC
>TRBJ1-4|TRBV6-5|-|-
CASSPAGTSRGVVF
TGTGCCAGCAGCCCCGCCGGGACGTCCAGAGGCGTAGTTTTT
>TRBJ1-2|TRBV29-1|few|-
CSVETPGRGGYTF
TGCAGCGTTGAGACCCCGGGTAGAGGGGGCTACACCTTC
>TRBJ1-6|TRBV5-1|many|-
CASSPLGDPSYNSPLHF
TGCGCCAGCAGCCCCCTAGGTGACCCCTCCTATAATTCACCCCTCCACTTT
>TRBJ2-3|TRBV25-1|many|-
CASSESDTQYF
TGTGCCAGCAGTGAAAGCGATACGCAGTATTTT
>TRBJ2-2|TRBV20-1|few|-
CSASFGGSGTGELFF
TGCAGTGCTTCCTTTGGGGGCTCGGGCACCGGGGAGCTGTTTTTT
>TRBJ1-6|TRBV6-4|few|-
CASSEFSGNSPLHF
TGTGCCAGCAGTGAATTTTCGGGTAATTCACCCCTCCACTTT
>TRBJ1-3|TRBV19|once|-
CASSIRDRRNTIYF
TGTGCCAGTAGTATCCGCGATCGTAGAAACACCATATATTTT
>TRBJ1-5|TRBV7-2|many|-
CASSLSPGLYSNQPQHF
TGTGCCAGCAGCTTATCTCCGGGGCTATATAGCAATCAGCCCCAGCATTTT
>TRBJ1-2|TRBV20-1|-|TRBD1
CSARPGTGEGYGYTF
TGCAGTGCTAGACCCGGGACAGGGGAGGGCTATGGCTACACCTTC
>TRBJ1-2|TRBV7-3|-|TRBD1
CASSLGGTGDVYTF
TGTGCCAGCAGCTTAGGTGGGACAGGGGATGTCTACACCTTC
>TRBJ1-1|TRBV12-5|many|TRBD1
CASGLARGTEAFF
TGTGCTAGTGGTTTGGCCAGGGGGACTGAAGCTTTCTTT
>TRBJ2-7|TRBV18|many|-
CASSPAPFGEQYF
TGTGCCAGCTCACCTGCCCCCTTTGGGGAGCAGTACTTC
>TRBJ1-1|TRBV7-8|few|-
CASSLGPTENFRTEAFF
TGTGCCAGCAGCTTAGGGCCGACAGAGAACTTTAGAACTGAAGCTTTCTTT
>TRBJ2-5|TRBV15|few|-
CATSRDVETQYF
TGTGCCACCAGCAGAGATGTTGAGACCCAGTACTTC
>TRBJ2-1|TRBV3-1|many|-
CASRLGGKKLDF
TGTGCCAGCAGACTAGGAGGGAAAAAGCTTGACTTC
>TRBJ1-5|TRBV6-1|-|-
CASSDPPRTVSNQPQHF
TGTGCCAGCAGTGACCCTCCCCGGACAGTTAGCAATCAGCCCCAGCATTTT
>TRBJ1-1|TRBV19|few|-
CASSIWGRNTEAFF
TGTGCCAGTAGTATATGGGGACGGAACACTGAAGCTTTCTTT
>TRBJ2-7|TRBV27|few|-
CASSLSQGAIYEQYF
TGTGCCAGCAGTTTATCTCAGGGTGCCATCTACGAGCAGTACTTC
>TRBJ2-1|TRBV2|many|TRBD2
CASSVTSGSDEQFF
TGTGCCAGCAGTGTTACTAGCGGGAGCGATGAGCAGTTCTTC
>TRBJ2-1|TRBV11-3|-|TRBD2
CASTDPWLAAYNEQFF
TGTGCCAGCACGGATCCTTGGCTAGCGGCTTACAATGAGCAGTTCTTC
>TRBJ1-2|TRBV10-3|-|TRBD1
CAIGPTGAPFYGYTF
TGTGCCATCGGTCCGACAGGGGCGCCCTTCTATGGCTACACCTTC
>TRBJ2-7|TRBV5-5|few|TRBD1
CASSRGGNEYSYEQYF
TGTGCCAGCAGCCGAGGGGGCAATGAATACTCCTACGAGCAGTACTTC
>TRBJ1-2|TRBV27|-|-
CASSAGGLYGYTF
TGTGCCAGCAGCGCGGGGGGCCTCTATGGCTACACCTTC
>TRBJ2-2|TRBV3-1|many|TRBD2
CASSVLAGLTGELFF
TGTGCCAGCAGCGTTCTAGCGGGATTAACCGGGGAGCTGTTTTTT
>TRBJ1-1|TRBV7-7|-|-
CASSLVQGSEAFF
TGTGCCAGCAGCTTAGTTCAGGGGAGTGAAGCTTTCTTT
>TRBJ2-7|TRBV6-2/TRBV6-3|many|TRBD1
CASSYRTGHLSYEQYF
TGTGCCAGCAGTTATCGGACAGGGCACCTCTCCTACGAGCAGTACTTC